This T cell receptor beta chain was identified in a study of metastatic and nonmetastatic thyroid tumors. Study overall: Malignant thyroid and benign thyroid patients provided blood and tumor or nodule tissue whose repertoires were compared. The study's findings and limits: In blood and tumor, TCR beta diversity was reportedly significantly higher in malignant thyroid tumors than in benign nodules.

About this clone itself: As yet, its antigen is unknown.

TCRdb reprocessed the PCR reads using MiXCR. Here the sample spans around 40,000 clones, approximately 18% being singletons. No patient received treatment before thyroid surgery. This TCR was sampled from a male donor with papillary thyroid cancer or a benign thyroid nodule (not recorded which). Some clones in this sample may be carry-over from other donors' samples. Sample: blood.

The CDR3 protein is CASSYIGPLAGQGDTQYF. CDR3 sequence (DNA): TGTGCCAGCAGTTATATTGGGCCTTTAGCGGGGCAAGGAGATACGCAGTATTTT. The V call is TRBV6-5, the J call TRBJ2-3; 8 nucleotides match TRBD2. The CDR3 is made up of 18 amino acids. Germline V CDR1 and CDR2: MNHEY, SVGAGI. Trimming took 3 bases from V and 5 from J; bases not matched to a gene: 16.